The sequence of this TCR beta chain was determined in a study of blood T cells in healthy people across ages. Combining a sample-barcoded 5' primer with a J-beta primer mix, a second PCR ran for about 7 to 11 cycles. MiXCR was run by TCRdb on the 5' RACE reads, yielding one entry per CDR3 protein. The table lists under 850,000 distinct CDR3 sequences, around 36% of them singletons. This clonotype was counted only a few times. This CDR3 is 13 amino acids long. Trimming took off 6 bases at V and 6 bases at J, with 16 bases between the two ends. The germline V gene has CDR1 SGHRS and CDR2 YFSETQ. The sample taken for sequencing was blood. The V gene is TRBV5-1, the J gene TRBJ2-7; D is unresolved. The receptor's source is a man aged 18 to 30 in good health. As DNA, the CDR3 is TGCGCCAGCACCCGCACAGACCTGAGCGAGCAGTACTTC. It specifies CASTRTDLSEQYF.